The clone carrying this TCR beta chain was seen repeatedly, ten times or more. Antigen: not known. The data originate from a study of T cell repertoires in cytomegalovirus infection. Turning to the study itself: Signatures in public TCR beta sequences pointed to both CMV infection and matching HLA type. General study points: Within the response measured ex vivo, HLA-C-restricted CMV-specific TCR beta clonotypes were dominant.

TCRdb redid the calling of the reads with MiXCR, one entry per CDR3 protein. This sample has hundreds of thousands of distinct CDR3 sequences; roughly 30% occur once, and the top ten carry roughly 18%. CDR1 is SGHTA, CDR2 FQGNSA, per germline. V was shortened by 3 bases and J by 3 bases, with 7 bases between the two germline ends. The CDR3 has 13 residues. The V gene is TRBV7-2, the J gene TRBJ2-3; D unclear. The sample in question was cultured PBMCs, obtained from culture after CMV antigen stimulation. This clonotype was sampled from a human donor in good health (CMV status not recorded). Some clones in this sample may be carry-over from other donors' samples. The CDR3: CASSFVATDTQYF. CDR3 bases: TGTGCCAGCAGCTTCGTCGCGACAGATACGCAGTATTTT.